In its sample, the clone carrying this T cell receptor beta chain was seen many times. Its cognate antigen is unknown. The source of the sample is a study of molecular identifiers for immune sequencing clone quantification. Libraries of bulk TCR were made by previously described methods (with listed TCR primers). MiXCR, applied by TCRdb to the PCR reads, yields one record per CDR3 protein. Of over 300,000 distinct CDR3 sequences listed, over 20% were seen once; the top ten hold roughly 0.7%. Study conclusions and caveats: One cell's worth of spiked Jurkat TCR RNA was reportedly detectable among about a million naive cells. Clones above 20 RNA copies contained over 97% of effector molecules and under 1% of naive molecules.

V was trimmed by 3 bases and J by 1 base, leaving 0 bases between them. The CDR3 contains 11 residues. Per the germline V gene, CDR1 is MGHRA and CDR2 is YSYEKL. A CD8+CD4-CCR7+CD45RA+ phenotype served as the sorting definition for naive CD8 T cells. The chain employs TRBV4-1 and TRBJ1-1; no clear D. The specimen was naive CD8+ T cells from blood, with Jurkat cell RNA spiked in. The sample's subset: FACS-sorted CD8+CD4-CCR7+CD45RA+ naive T cells. The origin of this receptor is a human donor in good health. Some libraries in this study had Jurkat cell RNA spiked in. The CDR3: CASSQNTEAFF. DNA for the CDR3: TGCGCCAGCAGCCAGAACACTGAAGCTTTCTTT.